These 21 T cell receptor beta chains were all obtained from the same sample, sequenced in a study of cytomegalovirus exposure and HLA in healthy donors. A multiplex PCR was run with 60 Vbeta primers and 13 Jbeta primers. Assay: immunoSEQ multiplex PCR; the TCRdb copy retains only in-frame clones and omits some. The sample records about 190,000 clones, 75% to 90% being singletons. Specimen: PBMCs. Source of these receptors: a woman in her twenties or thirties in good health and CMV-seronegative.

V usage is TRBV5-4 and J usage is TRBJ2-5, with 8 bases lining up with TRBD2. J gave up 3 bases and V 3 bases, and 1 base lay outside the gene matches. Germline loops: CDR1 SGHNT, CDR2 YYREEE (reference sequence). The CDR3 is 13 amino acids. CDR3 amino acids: CASSWGLEETQYF. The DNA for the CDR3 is TGTGCCAGCAGCTGGGGACTAGAAGAGACCCAGTACTTC.

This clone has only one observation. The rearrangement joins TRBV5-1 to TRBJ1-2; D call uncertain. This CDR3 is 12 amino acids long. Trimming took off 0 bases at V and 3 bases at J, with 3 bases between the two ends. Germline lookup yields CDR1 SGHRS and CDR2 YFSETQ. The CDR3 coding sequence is TGCGCCAGCAGCTTGGGCGACTATGGCTACACCTTC. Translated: CASSLGDYGYTF.

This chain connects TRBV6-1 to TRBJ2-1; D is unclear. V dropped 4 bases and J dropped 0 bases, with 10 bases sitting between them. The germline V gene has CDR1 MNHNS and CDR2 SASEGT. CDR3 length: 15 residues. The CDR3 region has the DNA TGTGCCAGCAGTGTTTCATGGAGCTCCTACAATGAGCAGTTCTTC. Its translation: CASSVSWSSYNEQFF.

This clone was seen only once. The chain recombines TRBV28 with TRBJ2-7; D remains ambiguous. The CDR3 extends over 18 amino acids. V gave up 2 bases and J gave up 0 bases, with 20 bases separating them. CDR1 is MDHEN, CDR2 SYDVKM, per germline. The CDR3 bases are TGTGCCAGCAGTTTAATGGATTTTGCGCAGGTTAGCTCCTACGAGCAGTACTTC. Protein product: CASSLMDFAQVSSYEQYF.

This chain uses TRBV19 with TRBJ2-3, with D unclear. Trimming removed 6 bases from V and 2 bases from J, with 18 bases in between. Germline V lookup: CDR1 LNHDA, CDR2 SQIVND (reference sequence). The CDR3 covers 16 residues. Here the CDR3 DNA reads TGTGCCAGTAGCGACGAGTCGCGGAGTAACACAGATACGCAGTATTTT. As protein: CASSDESRSNTDTQYF.

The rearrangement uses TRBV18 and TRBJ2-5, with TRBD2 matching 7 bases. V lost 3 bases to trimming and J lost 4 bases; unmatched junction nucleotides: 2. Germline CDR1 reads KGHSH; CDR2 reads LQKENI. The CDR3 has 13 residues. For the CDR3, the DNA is TGTGCCAGCTCACCGGGAGGGAGAGAGACCCAGTACTTC. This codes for CASSPGGRETQYF.

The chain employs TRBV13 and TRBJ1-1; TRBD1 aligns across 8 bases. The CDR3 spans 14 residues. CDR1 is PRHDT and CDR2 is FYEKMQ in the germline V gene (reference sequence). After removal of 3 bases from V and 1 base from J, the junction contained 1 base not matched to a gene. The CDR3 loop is CASSFTGGNTEAFF. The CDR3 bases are TGTGCCAGCAGCTTTACAGGGGGGAACACTGAAGCTTTCTTT.

The CDR3 DNA reads as TGCAGCGCGGCATTGTCAGGAGGTATTAACGAAGCTTTCTTT. Protein sequence: CSAALSGGINEAFF. This chain connects TRBV29-1 to TRBJ1-1; D is unclear. This CDR3 has 14 amino acids. The germline V and J ends were trimmed by 7 bases and 8 bases, with 23 bases remaining between them. Germline loops: CDR1 SQVTM, CDR2 ANQGSEA.

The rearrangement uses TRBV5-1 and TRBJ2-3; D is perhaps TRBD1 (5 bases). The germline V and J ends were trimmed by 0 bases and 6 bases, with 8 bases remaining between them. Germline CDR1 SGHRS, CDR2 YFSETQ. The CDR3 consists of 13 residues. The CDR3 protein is CASSLAGFDTQYF. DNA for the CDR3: TGCGCCAGCAGCTTGGCAGGGTTTGATACGCAGTATTTT. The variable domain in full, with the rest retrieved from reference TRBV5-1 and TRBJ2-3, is KAGVTQTPRYLIKTRGQQVTLSCSPISGHRSVSWYQQTPGQGLQFLFEYFSETQRNKGNFPGRFSGRQFSNSRSEMNVSTLELGDSALYLCASSLAGFDTQYFGPGTRLTVL.

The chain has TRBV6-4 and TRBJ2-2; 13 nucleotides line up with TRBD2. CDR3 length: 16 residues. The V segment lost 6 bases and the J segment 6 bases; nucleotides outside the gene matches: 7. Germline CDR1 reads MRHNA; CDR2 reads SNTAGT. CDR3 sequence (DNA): TGTGCCAGCAGCCCGCAAGGACTAGCGGGGGCCGGGGAGCTGTTTTTT. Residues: CASSPQGLAGAGELFF.

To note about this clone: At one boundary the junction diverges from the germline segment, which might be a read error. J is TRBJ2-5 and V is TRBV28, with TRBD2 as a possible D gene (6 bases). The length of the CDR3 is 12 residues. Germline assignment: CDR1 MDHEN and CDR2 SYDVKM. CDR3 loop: CASSPSGEVVDF. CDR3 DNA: TGTGCCAGCAGTCCCTCGGGGGAGGTAGTTGACTTC.

Here the CDR3 DNA reads TGTGCCAGCAGCATCCTCGTCATGACAGGGAAGATCGTGGGCTACACCTTC. Translating it yields CASSILVMTGKIVGYTF. This sequence joins TRBV7-2 and TRBJ1-2; 7 nucleotides align to TRBD1. V lost 5 bases and J lost 8; bases outside the gene matches: 20. The CDR3 totals 17 residues. Germline V gene lookup returns CDR1 SGHTA and CDR2 FQGNSA.

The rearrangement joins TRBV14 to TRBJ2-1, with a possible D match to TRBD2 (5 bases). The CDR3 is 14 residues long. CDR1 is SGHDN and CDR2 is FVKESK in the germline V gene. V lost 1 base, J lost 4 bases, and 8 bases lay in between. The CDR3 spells CASSQAGIYNEQFF. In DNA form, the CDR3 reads TGTGCCAGCAGCCAAGCGGGGATTTACAATGAGCAGTTCTTC.

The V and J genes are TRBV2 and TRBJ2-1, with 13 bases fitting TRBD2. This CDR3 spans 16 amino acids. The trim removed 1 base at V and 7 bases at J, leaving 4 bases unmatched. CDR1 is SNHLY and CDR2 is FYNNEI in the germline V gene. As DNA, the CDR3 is TGTGCCAGCAGTGAAGAGTTACTAGCGGGAGGGAATGAGCAGTTCTTC. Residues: CASSEELLAGGNEQFF. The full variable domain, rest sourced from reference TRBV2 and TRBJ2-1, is EPEVTQTPSHQVTQMGQEVILRCVPISNHLYFYWYRQILGQKVEFLVSFYNNEISEKSEIFDDQFSVERPDGSNFTLKIRSTKLEDSAMYFCASSEELLAGGNEQFFGPGTRLTVL.

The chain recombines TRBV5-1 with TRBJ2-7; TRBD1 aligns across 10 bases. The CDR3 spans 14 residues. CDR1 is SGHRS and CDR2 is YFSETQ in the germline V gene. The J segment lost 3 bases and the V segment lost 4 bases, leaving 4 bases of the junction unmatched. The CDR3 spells CASSPDRGDYEQYF. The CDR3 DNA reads TGCGCCAGCAGCCCGGACAGGGGGGACTACGAGCAGTACTTC.

The CDR3 region is CASSLGGAGGGYTF. The CDR3 nucleotides are TGTGCCAGCAGCTTAGGAGGGGCAGGTGGCGGCTACACCTTC. The chain carries TRBV7-3 and TRBJ1-2, with D maybe TRBD1 (5 bases). V lost 2 bases, J lost 8 bases, and 15 bases lay in between. The CDR3 extends over 14 amino acids. The germline V gene has CDR1 SGHTA and CDR2 FQGTGA.

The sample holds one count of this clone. CDR3 protein: CAISLTGQQETQYF. The CDR3 nucleotides read TGTGCCATCAGTCTTACGGGACAGCAAGAGACCCAGTACTTC. The J gene is TRBJ2-5, the V gene TRBV10-3, with 7 bases identical to TRBD1. The CDR3 consists of 14 residues. Germline CDR1 reads ENHRY; CDR2 reads SYGVKD. The V segment lost 5 bases and the J segment 2 bases; nucleotides outside the gene matches: 5.

CDR3 nucleotide sequence: TGTGCCAGCAGTGATCGACAGGCACCCTACGAGCAGTACTTC. Amino acid sequence: CASSDRQAPYEQYF. This rearrangement joins TRBV6-1 to TRBJ2-7; maybe TRBD1 (6 bases). The CDR3 runs 14 residues. V was pared by 3 bases and J by 2 bases, with 11 bases between. From germline, CDR1 is MNHNS and CDR2 SASEGT.

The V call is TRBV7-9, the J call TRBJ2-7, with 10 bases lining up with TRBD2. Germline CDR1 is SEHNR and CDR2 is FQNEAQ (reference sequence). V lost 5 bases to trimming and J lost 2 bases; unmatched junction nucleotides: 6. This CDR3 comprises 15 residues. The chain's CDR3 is CASSGRLAGPYEQYF. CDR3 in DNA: TGTGCCAGCAGCGGGAGACTAGCGGGCCCCTACGAGCAGTACTTC.

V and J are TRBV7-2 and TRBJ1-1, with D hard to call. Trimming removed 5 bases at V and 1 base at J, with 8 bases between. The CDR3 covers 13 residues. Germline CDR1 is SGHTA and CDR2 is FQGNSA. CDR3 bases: TGTGCCAGCAGCACTCAAAAGAACACTGAAGCTTTCTTT. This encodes CASSTQKNTEAFF.

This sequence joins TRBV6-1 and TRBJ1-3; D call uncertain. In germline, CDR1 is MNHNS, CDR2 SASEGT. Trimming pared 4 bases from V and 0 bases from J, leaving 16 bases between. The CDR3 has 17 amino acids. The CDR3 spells CASSGRWPLDSGNTIYF. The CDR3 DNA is TGTGCCAGCAGTGGGAGGTGGCCTCTTGACTCTGGAAACACCATATATTTT.